The 2 T cell receptor beta chains in this list originate from one sample, sequenced in a study of Tregs in tolerant kidney transplant recipients. Recipients received nonmyeloablative bone marrow transplants from related graft donors, with transient mixed chimerism. The method was immunoSEQ multiplex PCR; TCRdb's version includes in-frame clones alone and lacks a portion of them. The sample includes approximately 90,000 clones, approximately 94% of them seen just once. Specimen: CD4+ T cells from blood (PBMCs), collected 12 months after the transplant. These receptors originate from a human patient who received a combined kidney and bone marrow transplant. The graft donor may be the source of some T cells.

The CDR3 protein is CASSLEQGTEAFF. The CDR3 DNA follows: TGCGCCAGCAGCTTGGAACAGGGCACTGAAGCTTTCTTT. The chain joins TRBV5-1 to TRBJ1-1; possibly TRBD1 for D (6 bases). This CDR3 is built from 13 residues. Germline V gives CDR1 SGHRS, CDR2 YFSETQ. The V end lost 0 bases, the J end lost 4 bases, and 7 bases lay between the germline ends.

The CDR3 region is CSVGTGGNEQYF. CDR3 sequence (DNA): TGCAGCGTGGGGACAGGAGGGAACGAGCAGTACTTC. The chain links TRBV29-1 to TRBJ2-7; 8 nucleotides align to TRBD1. CDR3 length: 12 amino acids. Unmatched junction bases numbered 6, after V lost 6 bases and J lost 5 bases. CDR1 and CDR2 from the germline V gene are SQVTM and ANQGSEA.